The 21 T cell receptor beta chains below all came from one sample that was sequenced in a study of T-cell memory formation after mild COVID-19. MiXCR was run by TCRdb on the 5' RACE reads, yielding one entry per CDR3 protein. The sample contains a few hundred thousand distinct CDR3 sequences, 13% to 15% of which appear only once. The source material was PBMCs or a T cell subset sorted from them (not recorded which). The receptors come from a man aged 18 to 29 who had mild COVID-19 (a few samples of this study predate the infection). Cell type and time point are not known.

This clonotype was seen only a few times. The V call is TRBV12-3 or TRBV12-4, the J call TRBJ1-6, with 8 positions matching TRBD1. Trimming cost V 5 bases and J 13 bases; bases outside gene matches: 4. CDR3 length: 12 amino acids. The CDR3 region has the DNA TGTGCCAGCAGTCCGGACAGGGCTCCCCTCCACTTT. Residues: CASSPDRAPLHF.

This clonotype was observed many times. The chain employs TRBV18 and TRBJ2-1, with D perhaps TRBD2 (5 bases). The CDR3 covers 16 residues. The V end was cut by 3 bases, the J end by 6 bases, with 18 bases between. Germline V gene sequence: CDR1 KGHSH, CDR2 LQKENI. The CDR3 is CASSPLGVSGPNEQFF. The CDR3, as DNA: TGTGCCAGCTCACCTTTGGGCGTCAGCGGCCCCAATGAGCAGTTCTTC.

This clonotype was counted only a few times. CDR3 amino acids: CASSAVRLTEAFF. CDR3 in DNA: TGCGCCAGCAGTGCAGTCAGGCTCACTGAAGCTTTCTTT. This chain connects TRBV10-2 to TRBJ1-1; D remains unclear. The germline CDR1 and CDR2 sequences are WSHSY and SAAADI. V was pared by 4 bases and J by 4 bases, with 10 bases between. This CDR3 comprises 13 residues.

The chain recombines TRBV6-2 or TRBV6-3 with TRBJ1-4, with D perhaps matching TRBD1 (6 bases). Germline CDR1 reads MNHEY; CDR2 reads SVGEGT. Trimming removed 8 bases from V and 10 bases from J, with 14 bases in between. The CDR3 is made up of 12 amino acids. The CDR3 region has the DNA TGTGCCAGCGAGGGGGTTTTAGGAAAACTGTTTTTT. Translation gives CASEGVLGKLFF.

This clonotype was observed a handful of times. The chain carries TRBV6-2 or TRBV6-3 and TRBJ2-3; 7 bases line up with TRBD2. The CDR3 sequence is 15 residues long. The junction had 6 bases not matched to a gene; V was cut back by 2 bases and J by 4 bases. Germline V lookup: CDR1 MNHEY, CDR2 SVGEGT. The CDR3 nucleotides are TGTGCCAGCAGTTACCAACAAACTAGCGCAGATACGCAGTATTTT. This sequence encodes CASSYQQTSADTQYF.

This clonotype showed up many times. CDR3 amino acids: CASSPTAYNEQFF. The CDR3 DNA follows: TGCGCCAGCAGCCCGACAGCTTACAATGAGCAGTTCTTC. The chain uses TRBV4-3 and TRBJ2-1; D perhaps matches TRBD1 (5 bases). The CDR3 runs to 13 residues. V was trimmed by 4 bases and J by 4 bases, leaving 8 bases between them. Germline V CDR1 and CDR2: LGHNA, YSLEER.

This chain joins TRBV9 and TRBJ1-2; the D is unclear. V shed 5 bases and J shed 1 base, with 3 bases lying between them. This CDR3 region has 11 residues. CDR1 SGDLS and CDR2 YYNGEE come from the germline V gene. The CDR3 nucleotides are TGTGCCAGCAGGAATAACTATGGCTACACCTTC. Translating gives CASRNNYGYTF.

This clonotype was counted many times. This chain links TRBV7-2 with TRBJ2-5; 11 bases match TRBD1. V lost 5 bases and J lost 5; bases outside the gene matches: 10. The CDR3 runs 16 residues. Germline CDR1 and CDR2: SGHTA and FQGNSA. The CDR3 is CASSNRTGGLVETQYF. The CDR3, as DNA: TGTGCCAGCAGCAATCGGACAGGGGGCCTTGTGGAGACCCAGTACTTC.

This clonotype has just a few counts. The chain couples TRBV4-2 to TRBJ2-2, with D perhaps TRBD1 or TRBD2 (5 bases each). The CDR3 has 17 residues. The V gene lost 0 bases and the J gene lost 0 bases, with 11 bases spanning the gap. CDR1 LGHNA and CDR2 YNFKEQ come from the germline V gene. The CDR3: CASSQDLGDANTGELFF. CDR3 DNA sequence: TGTGCCAGCAGCCAAGATTTGGGGGACGCGAACACCGGGGAGCTGTTTTTT.

This chain connects TRBV12-3 or TRBV12-4 to TRBJ1-1, with D unclear. Trimming removed 10 bases from V and 0 bases from J, with 12 bases in between. CDR3 length: 13 amino acids. This chain's CDR3 is CATRMSMNTEAFF. The CDR3 DNA sequence: TGTGCCACCCGGATGAGCATGAACACTGAAGCTTTCTTT.

The chain combines TRBV5-5 with TRBJ2-3; D might be TRBD1 (5 bases). Germline lookup yields CDR1 SGHKS and CDR2 YYEKEE (reference sequence). Trimming pared 4 bases from V and 0 bases from J, leaving 15 bases between. The CDR3 sequence is 16 residues long. In DNA form, the CDR3 reads TGTGCCAGCAGCGCCCGGCAGGGCACAAGCACAGATACGCAGTATTTT. Protein sequence: CASSARQGTSTDTQYF.

This chain links TRBV2 with TRBJ2-7; 8 nucleotides align to TRBD2. Unmatched junction bases numbered 8, after V lost 8 bases and J lost 2 bases. This CDR3 comprises 14 residues. Looked up from germline, CDR1 is SNHLY and CDR2 is FYNNEI. The CDR3 DNA sequence: TGTGCCAGCGGAGGTAGCGGGGAAACCTACGAGCAGTACGTC. Protein sequence: CASGGSGETYEQYV.

This sequence joins TRBV4-1 and TRBJ1-2; D is unclear. CDR1 and CDR2 from the germline V gene are MGHRA and YSYEKL. CDR3 length: 16 amino acids. The V gene lost 3 bases and the J gene lost 3 bases, with 17 bases spanning the gap. The CDR3 DNA reads as TGCGCCAGCAGCCAGAGGGTAGGGCTTATGGACTATGGCTACACCTTC. It codes for CASSQRVGLMDYGYTF.

This clonotype was detected many times. In DNA, the CDR3 is TGTGCCAGTCTCGGACAGGGCCGAGGTAATCAGCCCCAGCATTTT. It encodes CASLGQGRGNQPQHF. The chain has TRBV6-2 or TRBV6-3 and TRBJ1-5; 8 bases are shared with TRBD1. Germline V gene lookup returns CDR1 MNHEY and CDR2 SVGEGT. The CDR3 contains 15 residues. Germline trimming cut 9 bases from V and 4 bases from J; bases unmatched to any gene: 11.

The chain employs TRBV5-1 and TRBJ1-4; TRBD1 agrees at 7 bases. This CDR3 spans 13 amino acids. The J segment lost 8 bases and the V segment lost 4 bases, leaving 5 bases of the junction unmatched. Germline V gives CDR1 SGHRS, CDR2 YFSETQ. The CDR3 protein is CASSGGQTEKLFF. The CDR3 DNA is TGCGCCAGCAGCGGGGGACAGACGGAAAAACTGTTTTTT.

This chain uses TRBV10-3 with TRBJ2-2; the D gene could be TRBD1 or TRBD2 (5 bases each). V gave up 4 bases and J gave up 5 bases, with 17 bases separating them. CDR3 length equals 16 residues. CDR1 and CDR2 from the germline V gene are ENHRY and SYGVKD. The CDR3 is CAISASGAIGTGELFF. The CDR3 DNA follows: TGTGCCATCAGTGCCTCCGGGGCTATCGGAACCGGGGAGCTGTTTTTT.

V usage is TRBV20-1 and J usage is TRBJ2-1, with a possible D match to TRBD2 (6 bases). The CDR3 is 13 amino acids. With 3 bases removed from V and 9 bases from J, the gap between germline ends came to 15 bases. The germline V gene encodes CDR1 DFQATT and CDR2 SNEGSKA (reference sequence). The CDR3 reads CSASQTSRSEQFF. CDR3 in DNA: TGCAGTGCTAGTCAGACTAGTAGGTCTGAGCAGTTCTTC.

This clonotype was detected only a few times. V and J are TRBV7-2 and TRBJ1-6; D uncertain. With 5 bases removed from V and 6 bases from J, the gap between germline ends came to 20 bases. The CDR3 runs 17 residues. Germline-derived CDR1 and CDR2 are SGHTA and FQGNSA. As DNA, the CDR3 is TGTGCCAGCAGCCACTTCGAAAGGCCGATCATTAATTCACCCCTCCACTTT. It codes for CASSHFERPIINSPLHF.

This clonotype was detected only a few times. This chain links TRBV27 with TRBJ2-5, with 9 bases identical to TRBD2. J was trimmed by 5 bases and V by 5 bases; bases with no gene match: 12. Germline CDR1 reads MNHEY; CDR2 reads SMNVEV (reference sequence). This CDR3 is 16 amino acids long. CDR3 amino acids: CASSPRSGGRRETQYF. CDR3 coding DNA: TGTGCCAGCAGTCCTCGTAGCGGGGGCCGAAGGGAGACCCAGTACTTC.

In this sample, this clonotype turned up a few times. This chain links TRBV6-5 with TRBJ1-1, with TRBD1 matching 7 bases. This CDR3 is 16 amino acids long. The V and J ends lost 0 bases and 3 bases, in that order; junction bases with no gene match: 7. Per germline, CDR1 MNHEY and CDR2 SVGAGI. This chain's CDR3 is CASSYSTTGLHTEAFF. The CDR3 nucleotides are TGTGCCAGCAGTTACTCGACGACAGGGTTACACACTGAAGCTTTCTTT.

The chain combines TRBV5-4 with TRBJ2-2; TRBD1 agrees at 7 bases. Germline V lookup: CDR1 SGHNT, CDR2 YYREEE (reference sequence). The CDR3 length is 14 residues. V gave up 5 bases and J gave up 7 bases; unmatched junction bases: 8. The CDR3 reads CASRPGQEHGELFF. CDR3 coding DNA: TGTGCCAGCAGACCTGGACAGGAGCACGGGGAGCTGTTTTTT.